This TCR beta chain comes out of a study of shared clonotypes between healthy human individuals. Looking at the study overall: The composition of the donors was two women and a few men aged 18 to 49. Study-wide findings and caveats: Represented diversity, genetic and exposure-history alike, was limited by few donors. Investigators expected sequencing depth to affect clonotype sharing among donors.

TCRdb's table, derived via immunoSEQ multiplex PCR, lists solely in-frame clones and lacks some. The sample lists over a million clones, approximately 98.5% occurring once. Details on this clone: Its antigen remains unknown.

This receptor was obtained from a man in his thirties or forties in good health. The sequencing sample was made of naive CD4+ T cells sorted from blood. Subset indicated: CD45RA+ positively selected.

The CDR3 here is CASSVYPDLSSYNEQFF. DNA of the CDR3: TGTGCCAGCAGCGTCTACCCGGACCTTAGCTCCTACAATGAGCAGTTCTTC. V and J are TRBV9 and TRBJ2-1, with D uncertain. In germline, CDR1 is SGDLS, CDR2 YYNGEE. The CDR3 totals 17 residues. V was pared by 2 bases and J by 0 bases, with 15 bases between.